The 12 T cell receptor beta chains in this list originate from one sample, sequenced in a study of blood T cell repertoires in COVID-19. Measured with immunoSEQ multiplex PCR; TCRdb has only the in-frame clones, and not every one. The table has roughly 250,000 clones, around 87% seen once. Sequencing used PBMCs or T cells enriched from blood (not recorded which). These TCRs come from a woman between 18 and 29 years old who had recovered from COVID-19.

The CDR3 DNA reads TGCGCCAGCAGCCTCGGGACAGTCGTCTCTCCGGGGGAGCAGTACTTC. The encoded protein is CASSLGTVVSPGEQYF. This rearrangement joins TRBV5-1 to TRBJ2-7; 7 bases are shared with TRBD1. Germline values: CDR1 SGHRS, CDR2 YFSETQ. Germline trimming cut 4 bases from V and 7 bases from J; bases unmatched to any gene: 17. The CDR3 totals 16 residues.

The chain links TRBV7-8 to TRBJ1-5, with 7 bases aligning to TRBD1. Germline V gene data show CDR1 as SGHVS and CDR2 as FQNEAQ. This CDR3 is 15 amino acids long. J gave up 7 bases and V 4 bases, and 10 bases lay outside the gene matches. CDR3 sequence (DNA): TGTGCCAGCAGCTCCCCCCCAGGGGGGAGCCAGCCCCAGCATTTT. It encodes CASSSPPGGSQPQHF.

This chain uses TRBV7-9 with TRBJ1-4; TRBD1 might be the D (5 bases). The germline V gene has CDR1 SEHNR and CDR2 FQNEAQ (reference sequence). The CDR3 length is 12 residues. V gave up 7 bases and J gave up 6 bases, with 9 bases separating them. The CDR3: CASTGRDEKLFF. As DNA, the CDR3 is TGTGCCAGCACGGGCAGGGATGAAAAACTGTTTTTT.

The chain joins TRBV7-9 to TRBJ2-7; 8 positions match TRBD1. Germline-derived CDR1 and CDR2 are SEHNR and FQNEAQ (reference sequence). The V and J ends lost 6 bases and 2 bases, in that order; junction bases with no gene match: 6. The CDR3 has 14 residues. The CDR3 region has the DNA TGTGCCAGCAGACGGACAGGGTATGCCTACGAGCAGTACTTC. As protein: CASRRTGYAYEQYF.

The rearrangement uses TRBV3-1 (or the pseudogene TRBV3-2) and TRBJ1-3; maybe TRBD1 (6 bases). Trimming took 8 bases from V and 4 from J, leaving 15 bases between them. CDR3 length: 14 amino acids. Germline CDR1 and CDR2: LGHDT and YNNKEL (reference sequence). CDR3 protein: CASGNRDSGNTIYF. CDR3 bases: TGTGCCAGCGGAAACAGGGATTCAGGAAACACCATATATTTT.

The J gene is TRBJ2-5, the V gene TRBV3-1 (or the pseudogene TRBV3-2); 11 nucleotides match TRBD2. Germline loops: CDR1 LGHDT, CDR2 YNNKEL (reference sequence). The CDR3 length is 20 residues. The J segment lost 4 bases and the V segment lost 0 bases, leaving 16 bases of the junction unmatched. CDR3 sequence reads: CASSQDGGSGGARGRETQYF. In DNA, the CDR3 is TGTGCCAGCAGCCAAGATGGCGGTAGCGGGGGGGCCCGGGGTAGAGAGACCCAGTACTTC.

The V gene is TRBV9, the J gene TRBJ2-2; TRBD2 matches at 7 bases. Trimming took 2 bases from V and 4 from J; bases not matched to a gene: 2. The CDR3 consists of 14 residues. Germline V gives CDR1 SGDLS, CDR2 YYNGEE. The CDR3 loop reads CASSVGGSTGELFF. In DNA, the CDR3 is TGTGCCAGCAGCGTGGGAGGGTCCACCGGGGAGCTGTTTTTT.

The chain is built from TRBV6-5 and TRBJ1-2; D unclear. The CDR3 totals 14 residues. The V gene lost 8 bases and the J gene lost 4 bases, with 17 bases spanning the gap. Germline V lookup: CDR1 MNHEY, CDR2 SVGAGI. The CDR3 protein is CASRAPRVLYGYTF. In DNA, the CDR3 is TGTGCCAGCCGCGCACCCCGGGTCCTCTATGGCTACACCTTC.

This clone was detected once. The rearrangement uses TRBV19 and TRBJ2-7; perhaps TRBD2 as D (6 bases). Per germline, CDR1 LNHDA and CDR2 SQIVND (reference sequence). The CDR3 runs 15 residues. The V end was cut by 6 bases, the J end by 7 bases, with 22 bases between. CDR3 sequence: CASSTTGTAAGEQYF. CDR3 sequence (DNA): TGTGCCAGTAGCACCACCGGGACTGCGGCCGGGGAGCAGTACTTC. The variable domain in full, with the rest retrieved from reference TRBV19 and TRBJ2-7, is DGGITQSPKYLFRKEGQNVTLSCEQNLNHDAMYWYRQDPGQGLRLIYYSQIVNDFQKGDIAEGYSVSREKKESFPLTVTSAQKNPTAFYLCASSTTGTAAGEQYFGPGTRLTVT.

The CDR3 nucleotides are TGTGCCACCAGCGACGGGGGGGCGAACTATGGCTACACCTTC. Residues: CATSDGGANYGYTF. The chain recombines TRBV15 with TRBJ1-2; D might be TRBD1 (6 bases). The ends were cut back, 5 bases at V and 2 bases at J, with 12 bases in the middle. The CDR3 is 14 amino acids. Germline-derived CDR1 and CDR2 are LNHNV and YYDKDF (reference sequence).

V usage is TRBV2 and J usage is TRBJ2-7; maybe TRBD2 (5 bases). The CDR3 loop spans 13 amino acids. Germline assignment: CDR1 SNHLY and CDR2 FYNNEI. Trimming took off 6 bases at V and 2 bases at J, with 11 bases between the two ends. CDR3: CASRGTSTYEQYF. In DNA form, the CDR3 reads TGTGCCAGCAGGGGAACTAGTACCTACGAGCAGTACTTC.

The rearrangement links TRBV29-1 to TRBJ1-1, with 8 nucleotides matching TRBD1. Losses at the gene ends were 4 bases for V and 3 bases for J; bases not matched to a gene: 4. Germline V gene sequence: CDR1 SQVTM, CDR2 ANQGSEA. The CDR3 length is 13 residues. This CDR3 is CSVGVTGDTEAFF. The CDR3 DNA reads TGCAGCGTTGGGGTGACAGGGGACACTGAAGCTTTCTTT.